The clone carrying this TCR beta chain was observed a handful of times. Those enrolled, adults aged roughly 18 to 90 years, came from some 23 US areas. Participants' reported clinical history set cohort assignment. CDR1 and CDR2 (germline): SQVTM, ANQGSEA. The V gene end was trimmed by 7 bases and the J gene end by 7 bases; junction bases not matched to a gene: 9. The CDR3 consists of 14 residues. Per the original methods: Amplifying reference gene primers gave estimates of nucleated cell counts. The assay was immunoSEQ multiplex PCR, and TCRdb's table has in-frame clones only and misses some. V and J calls and clone size are as listed in that table; D and trimming were resolved from the DNA. The sample includes roughly 170,000 clones, approximately 81% seen only once; the top ten take about 5.8%. This entry is derived from a study of blood T cell repertoires in COVID-19. About the study: Samples of COVID-19 (acute and convalescent) were obtained from the United States, Italy and Spain.

The clonotype was recovered from a woman aged 40 to 55 with acute COVID-19. The chain has TRBV29-1 and TRBJ2-7, with 14 bases that match TRBD2. Sequenced: PBMCs or T cells enriched from blood (not recorded which). CDR3 sequence reads: CSAGGLAGGREQYF. The CDR3 nucleotides are TGCAGCGCCGGCGGACTAGCGGGAGGTCGGGAGCAGTACTTC.